The 10 T cell receptor beta chains below come from one sample, sequenced in a study of metastatic and nonmetastatic thyroid tumors. Through MiXCR, TCRdb re-clonotyped the PCR reads. The table has about 17,000 clones, about 28% seen once. Thyroid surgery was preceded by no treatment in any patient. The sample taken for sequencing was tumor tissue. The receptor source for this set is a female donor with papillary thyroid cancer or a benign thyroid nodule (not recorded which). Some clones in this sample may be carry-over from other donors' samples.

This clone was observed at least ten times. The genes are TRBV9 and TRBJ2-7; TRBD1 matches at 7 bases. CDR1 SGDLS and CDR2 YYNGEE come from the germline V gene. This CDR3 comprises 13 residues. J lost 3 bases, V lost 4 bases, and 4 bases had no gene match. Here the CDR3 reads CASSKGQNYEQYF. The CDR3 region has the DNA TGTGCCAGCAGCAAGGGACAGAACTACGAGCAGTACTTC.

In this sample, this clone is medium-sized. This chain links TRBV2 with TRBJ2-1; TRBD1 aligns across 8 bases. This CDR3 comprises 13 residues. V shed 9 bases and J 5 bases; nucleotides not matched to a gene: 6. Germline V gives CDR1 SNHLY, CDR2 FYNNEI. CDR3 loop: CASQGAGHNEQFF. The CDR3 nucleotides read TGTGCCAGTCAGGGGGCGGGCCACAATGAGCAGTTCTTC.

The chain carries TRBV5-1 and TRBJ1-3, with 9 nucleotides matching TRBD1. The CDR3 extends over 17 amino acids. Germline CDR1 and CDR2: SGHRS and YFSETQ. Trimming at V came to 0 bases and at J to 3 bases, leaving 7 bases not matched to a gene. The CDR3 nucleotides read TGCGCCAGCAGCTTGGGGGACAGGGTTTTTCGTGGAAACACCATATATTTT. Translating gives CASSLGDRVFRGNTIYF.

This clone turned up a few times. V and J are TRBV6-9 and TRBJ2-5; the D is unclear. Germline CDR1 is MNHGY and CDR2 is SVAAGI. Trimming removed 3 bases at V and 0 bases at J, with 5 bases between. CDR3 length: 13 residues. CDR3 protein: CASSYTNQETQYF. Here the CDR3 DNA reads TGTGCCAGCAGTTACACTAACCAAGAGACCCAGTACTTC.

Of note for this clone: It may be a read error: a sequence one base away is much more abundant. The chain combines TRBV5-6 with TRBJ2-2; possibly TRBD1 for D (6 bases). CDR3 length equals 14 residues. The germline CDR1 and CDR2 sequences are SGHDT and YYEEEE. In DNA, the CDR3 is TGTACCAGCAGCTTGACCAGGGGCACCGGGGAGCTGTTTTTT. This sequence encodes CTSSLTRGTGELFF.

This clone has at least ten counts. The genes are TRBV27 and TRBJ2-1; perhaps TRBD1 as D (5 bases). The V end was cut by 9 bases, the J end by 5 bases, with 8 bases between. The germline V gene encodes CDR1 MNHEY and CDR2 SMNVEV (reference sequence). The CDR3 runs 11 residues. DNA for the CDR3: TGTGCCAGTGTAGGGGACAATGAGCAGTTCTTC. It is translated as CASVGDNEQFF.

Notes on this clone: Distinct nucleotide sequences in the sample also encode this CDR3. V and J are TRBV11-2 and TRBJ1-1; D unresolved. Germline CDR1 and CDR2: SGHAT and FQNNGV. The CDR3 is 14 residues long. V was cut by 6 bases and J by 2 bases, with 13 bases left in between. For the CDR3, the DNA is TGTGCCAGCAGACCAGCCGGTGGTAACACTGAAGCTTTCTTT. This codes for CASRPAGGNTEAFF.

This clone has a count of ten or more. The chain's CDR3 is CASSMTGAGELFF. The CDR3 DNA reads TGTGCCAGCAGCATGACAGGAGCCGGGGAGCTGTTTTTT. The rearrangement uses TRBV7-3 and TRBJ2-2; D perhaps matches TRBD1 (6 bases). Trimming removed 5 bases at V and 6 bases at J, with 10 bases between. CDR3 size: 13 residues. CDR1 is SGHTA and CDR2 is FQGTGA in the germline V gene.

This clone was seen a few times. The chain has TRBV12-3 or TRBV12-4 and TRBJ1-2; D perhaps matches TRBD1 (6 bases). The CDR3 is 16 amino acids. With 2 bases removed from V and 1 base from J, the gap between germline ends came to 14 bases. CDR3 loop: CASSLHGQGYNYGYTF. The CDR3 DNA is TGTGCCAGCAGTTTACATGGCCAGGGGTATAACTATGGCTACACCTTC.

The chain combines TRBV27 with TRBJ2-2; 14 bases map to TRBD2. V gave up 4 bases and J gave up 4 bases; unmatched junction bases: 2. The CDR3 contains 16 residues. Germline V CDR1 and CDR2: MNHEY, SMNVEV (reference sequence). CDR3 sequence reads: CASSSGLAGGTGELFF. Here the CDR3 DNA reads TGTGCCAGCAGTTCTGGACTAGCGGGGGGCACCGGGGAGCTGTTTTTT.